This TCR beta chain was obtained from a study of T cell responses to AZD1222 COVID-19 vaccine (dated by TCRdb to about 2021). Notes on the research overall: TCR sequencing was performed for 230 to 250 trial participants, of whom around 200 were given two doses of AZD1222 and around 25 were given two doses of MenACWY control vaccine. Enrollment into the trials was organized by age into subgroups of 18-55, 56-69 and 70-plus years, and those subgroups contained roughly 150, 30 and 60 TCR-sequenced participants, respectively.

What the work shows at the level of the full study, not this receptor alone: The vaccine-associated CD4 TCRs covered the entire spike protein, and the dominant responses fell in regions 160-218 and 743-854. Reportedly, close to half of the unique spike-specific TCRs recognized epitopes lying outside the regions that are mutated in the B.1.351 and B.1.1.7 variants. Participants were mostly white British, with more females than males. The authors suggested clonal diversity may have been underestimated. A significant rise in spike-specific TCR breadth and depth was observed after two AZD1222 doses relative to day 0 and relative to MenACWY recipients. In the small 56-69-year group, the increase in depth fell short of significance, most likely because of low power. No day 14 peak-response samples were available, so repertoires were characterized only after the peak T cell response. Conclusions about previously exposed vaccinees are limited because only a handful of AZD1222 recipients were SARS-CoV-2 seropositive at baseline.

A word on this clone: The antigen it recognizes is unknown. Base qualities were left out, and no much larger clone turns up one base away.

The CDR3 regions of human TCRbeta chains were analyzed by immunosequencing. Concerning the study's data processing: TCRs in the repertoires were matched against a reference library of SARS-CoV-2-specific TCRs that had been generated with the MIRA antigen-specificity platform. Breadth was defined as the fraction of unique TCRs that were SARS-CoV-2-associated, and depth was defined as the fraction of total T cells that were SARS-CoV-2-associated. Using the MIRA data, every spike-specific TCR was mapped to the spike region that the TCR reacted to and assigned to either a CD4 or a CD8 class. Log10-transformed breadth and depth values were compared by one-way ANOVA with Sidak's multiple comparisons tests. The table was pulled from immuneACCESS by TCRdb, which kept in-frame rearrangements only. Such tables lose some clones; where checked, under half of the loss comes from unresolved V genes, and the rest has no known cause. Clonal size and the V and J genes are those of that table, whereas D and trimming came from the DNA. The sample contains 150,000 to 200,000 clones, roughly 94% of them found a single time. Approximately 1.2% of the sample goes to the ten largest clones.

Sample time point, as interpreted from the label and publication: about 28 days (+/-7) after the second vaccine dose. AZD1222 recipients whose second dose came at about 4 weeks and those whose second dose came at about 12 weeks were combined into one group, since spike-specific TCR depth and breadth did not differ between the two schedules. The vaccinee samples were drawn from two UK trials, COV001 and COV002, one of which was a single-blind randomized controlled phase 2/3 trial testing AZD1222 (ChAdOx1 nCoV-19) in healthy adults. For TCRbeta chain sequencing, PBMC samples were collected from trial participants at day 0 and at day 28 after the second dose. V loses 4 bases of germline sequence and J loses 4 bases, and the interval between the two ends is 12 bases. CDR1 and CDR2 (SGHRS, YFSETQ) derive from the germline V gene. The CDR3 numbers 14 residues from cysteine through phenylalanine. The kept DNA is CDR3 alone, 42 bases in frame from the first base.

Here the sequenced sample was peripheral blood, taken 28 days after the second AZD1222 dose. The sequence links TRBV5-1 to TRBJ1-5; the D gene is possibly TRBD1, with 5 bases matching. The TCR originated in an adult who received the AZD1222 COVID-19 vaccine. The bases are TGCGCCAGCAGCGATGGGACGGGGAATCAGCCCCAGCATTTT. Protein translation: CASSDGTGNQPQHF.